This entry lists 27 T cell receptor beta chains sequenced from one sample in a study of breast tumors, draining lymph nodes, adjacent tissues. The lymph nodes were axillary draining lymph nodes from breast cancer patients. TCRdb re-derived calls from the multiplex PCR reads in MiXCR, one entry per CDR3 protein. The sample shows 200,000 or so distinct CDR3 sequences, approximately 30% of them seen only once. Sequenced input: axillary lymph node tissue. The receptors were sampled from a female donor with breast cancer. Some clones in this sample may be carry-over from other donors' samples.

The V call is TRBV18, the J call TRBJ1-5; D uncertain. CDR3 length equals 14 residues. Trimming removed 5 bases at V and 0 bases at J, with 8 bases between. CDR1 is KGHSH, CDR2 LQKENI, per germline. This chain's CDR3 is CASSMVSSNQPQHF. As DNA, the CDR3 is TGTGCCAGCTCAATGGTCAGTAGCAATCAGCCCCAGCATTTT.

This clonotype has at least ten counts. The rearrangement uses TRBV7-2 and TRBJ1-5; D gene ambiguous. Germline V gene sequence: CDR1 SGHTA, CDR2 FQGNSA. V was clipped by 4 bases and J by 4 bases, with 11 bases between them. CDR3 length: 14 amino acids. DNA of the CDR3: TGTGCCAGCAGCTCAACGAGCTGGAATCAGCCCCAGCATTTT. It translates to CASSSTSWNQPQHF. Looking up the rest from reference TRBV7-2 and TRBJ1-5 gives the full variable domain: GAGVSQSPSNKVTEKGKDVELRCDPISGHTALYWYRQSLGQGLEFLIYFQGNSAPDKSGLPSDRFSAERTGGSVSTLTIQRTQQEDSAVYLCASSSTSWNQPQHFGDGTRLSIL.

On this clonotype: This may stem from a read error, because a much larger clone lies one nucleotide away. The genes are TRBV5-6 and TRBJ1-4; 8 bases map to TRBD1. Germline V gene lookup returns CDR1 SGHDT and CDR2 YYEEEE. The CDR3 spans 16 residues. CDR3 nucleotides: TGTGCCAGCACTGAGACAGGGGCCTCAACTAGTGAAAAACTGTTTTTT. Translated: CASTETGASTSEKLFF.

V usage is TRBV19 and J usage is TRBJ1-5; D gene ambiguous. V was pared by 6 bases and J by 7 bases, with 19 bases between. The CDR3 loop spans 15 amino acids. Germline values: CDR1 LNHDA, CDR2 SQIVND (reference sequence). In nucleotides, the CDR3 is TGTGCCAGTAGCATTGGACCGGGCTACGAGCAGCCCCAGCATTTT. This gives the protein CASSIGPGYEQPQHF.

This clonotype was seen at least ten times. This chain joins TRBV20-1 and TRBJ2-5; TRBD2 matches 8 bases. Trimming removed 0 bases from V and 0 bases from J; junction bases left unmatched: 3. Germline-derived CDR1 and CDR2 are DFQATT and SNEGSKA (reference sequence). This CDR3 has 15 residues. The CDR3: CSARDTGGYQETQYF. For the CDR3, the DNA is TGCAGTGCTAGAGATACGGGAGGGTACCAAGAGACCCAGTACTTC.

The J gene is TRBJ1-4, the V gene TRBV9; 11 bases fit TRBD1. Per germline, CDR1 SGDLS and CDR2 YYNGEE. The trim removed 3 bases at V and 7 bases at J, leaving 2 bases unmatched. The CDR3 is made up of 14 amino acids. The CDR3 DNA follows: TGTGCCAGCAGCGGGACAGGGGGCAGTGAAAAACTGTTTTTT. Translated, it gives CASSGTGGSEKLFF.

This clonotype was counted ten times or more. CDR3 coding DNA: TGTGCCAGTAGTATATCCTGGACAGGGGGCAACGAGCAGTACTTC. Its translation is CASSISWTGGNEQYF. V and J are TRBV19 and TRBJ2-7; 11 nucleotides align to TRBD1. CDR1 and CDR2 from the germline V gene are LNHDA and SQIVND (reference sequence). The length of the CDR3 is 15 residues. After removal of 2 bases from V and 5 bases from J, the junction contained 5 bases not matched to a gene. Full variable domain (rest looked up from reference TRBV19 and TRBJ2-7): DGGITQSPKYLFRKEGQNVTLSCEQNLNHDAMYWYRQDPGQGLRLIYYSQIVNDFQKGDIAEGYSVSREKKESFPLTVTSAQKNPTAFYLCASSISWTGGNEQYFGPGTRLTVT.

Many counts were recorded for this clonotype. This chain links TRBV20-1 with TRBJ2-1; 7 nucleotides line up with TRBD2. Germline CDR1 and CDR2: DFQATT and SNEGSKA (reference sequence). The CDR3 length is 14 residues. J gave up 6 bases and V 6 bases, and 11 bases lay outside the gene matches. CDR3 DNA: TGCAGTGCCCTACGAGCTAGCGGTGGCAATGAGCAGTTCTTC. Encoded protein: CSALRASGGNEQFF.

This clonotype occurred many times. V usage is TRBV12-3 or TRBV12-4 and J usage is TRBJ2-5; 11 nucleotides line up with TRBD2. The ends lost 5 bases at V and 5 bases at J; junction bases unmatched: 10. CDR3 length equals 16 residues. CDR3 DNA sequence: TGTGCCAGCAGTCCCAGACTAGCGGGGCAAGGGGAGACCCAGTACTTC. This encodes CASSPRLAGQGETQYF.

This clonotype appeared many times. The V call is TRBV20-1, the J call TRBJ2-5; tentative D call: TRBD2 (7 bases). The CDR3 loop spans 13 amino acids. The germline V and J ends were trimmed by 3 bases and 6 bases, with 14 bases remaining between them. The V gene's germline CDR1 is DFQATT and CDR2 SNEGSKA (reference sequence). The CDR3 nucleotides read TGCAGTGCTAGTGGGGGGGGGCGAAAGACCCAGTACTTC. This encodes CSASGGGRKTQYF.

This clonotype was seen ten or more times. This chain connects TRBV2 to TRBJ1-5; the match to TRBD1 covers 8 bases. Germline V gene sequence: CDR1 SNHLY, CDR2 FYNNEI. The CDR3 has 17 amino acids. V gave up 2 bases and J gave up 0 bases; unmatched junction bases: 6. The CDR3 DNA sequence: TGTGCCAGCAGTGAACCCGACAGGGGCTATAGCAATCAGCCCCAGCATTTT. This encodes CASSEPDRGYSNQPQHF.

CDR3 in amino acids: CATSINRQVGEQYF. CDR3 coding DNA: TGTGCCACCAGTATAAATCGACAGGTCGGCGAGCAGTACTTC. This rearrangement joins TRBV15 to TRBJ2-7, with a weak D call TRBD1 (6 bases). Germline V gives CDR1 LNHNV, CDR2 YYDKDF (reference sequence). The CDR3 length is 14 residues. V was shortened by 6 bases and J by 6 bases, with 18 bases between the two germline ends.

In regard to this clonotype: It may be a read error: a sequence one base away is much more abundant. V is TRBV5-1 and J is TRBJ2-3; D tentatively reads TRBD1 or TRBD2 (7 bases each). Trimming stripped 6 bases from V and 7 bases from J, with 21 bases between. CDR3 size: 15 residues. Per germline, CDR1 SGHRS and CDR2 YFSETQ. CDR3 nucleotides: TGCGCCAGCACCCCAGGGGAGGGGGCTAGCAATACGCAGTATTTT. Its protein product is CASTPGEGASNTQYF. The complete variable domain, with remaining parts taken from reference TRBV5-1 and TRBJ2-3, reads KAGVTQTPRYLIKTRGQQVTLSCSPISGHRSVSWYQQTPGQGLQFLFEYFSETQRNKGNFPGRFSGRQFSNSRSEMNVSTLELGDSALYLCASTPGEGASNTQYFGPGTRLTVL.

This clonotype was observed at least ten times. The chain joins TRBV5-1 to TRBJ1-2; D is possibly TRBD1 (5 bases). V was cut by 4 bases and J by 7 bases, with 17 bases left in between. Per the germline V gene, CDR1 is SGHRS and CDR2 is YFSETQ. The CDR3 has 14 amino acids. The CDR3: CASSPPLVGGGYTF. CDR3 coding DNA: TGCGCCAGCAGCCCGCCGCTCGTCGGGGGTGGCTACACCTTC.

This clonotype was seen many times. The chain is built from TRBV7-8 and TRBJ2-7, with 9 nucleotides matching TRBD2. Germline assignment: CDR1 SGHVS and CDR2 FQNEAQ. The junction had 7 bases not matched to a gene; V was cut back by 4 bases and J by 3 bases. The CDR3 is made up of 15 amino acids. The CDR3 DNA follows: TGTGCCAGCAGCTCGAGACTAGCGGTATACTACGAGCAGTACTTC. Residues: CASSSRLAVYYEQYF.

This clonotype came up many times. The gene calls are TRBV7-3 and TRBJ2-7, with D maybe TRBD2 (7 bases). The CDR3 has 14 residues. The ends were cut back, 5 bases at V and 2 bases at J, with 13 bases in the middle. Germline CDR1 reads SGHTA; CDR2 reads FQGTGA. The CDR3 DNA sequence: TGTGCCAGCAGCCCGGGGGGCCGACCCTACGAGCAGTACTTC. It is translated as CASSPGGRPYEQYF.

This clonotype was observed a few times. A read error may be the cause here, since a much bigger clone is one base away. This chain joins TRBV11-2 and TRBJ2-7, with no clear D. Germline assignment: CDR1 SGHAT and CDR2 FQNNGV. Trimming removed 2 bases from V and 6 bases from J, with 11 bases in between. CDR3 length: 13 amino acids. The CDR3 here is CASSLRSTSEQYF. The DNA for the CDR3 is TGTGCCAGCAGCTTAAGGTCTACCTCCGAGCAGTACTTC.

This clonotype was detected many times. The chain recombines TRBV5-6 with TRBJ2-5, with TRBD1 matching 9 bases. In germline, CDR1 is SGHDT, CDR2 YYEEEE. After removal of 1 base from V and 7 bases from J, the junction contained 14 bases not matched to a gene. The CDR3 consists of 17 residues. CDR3 amino acids: CASSLYVGDRGIGTQYF. CDR3 coding DNA: TGTGCCAGCAGCTTGTACGTCGGCGACAGGGGGATTGGGACCCAGTACTTC.

This chain links TRBV6-2 or TRBV6-3 with TRBJ2-1, with D possibly TRBD2 on 7 matching bases. The CDR3 sequence is 17 residues long. The germline V and J ends were trimmed by 4 bases and 4 bases, with 20 bases remaining between them. The V gene's germline CDR1 is MNHEY and CDR2 SVGEGT. The CDR3 DNA reads TGTGCCAGCAGTTGGGAACGGGGGGCCTTCCTATACAATGAGCAGTTCTTC. This gives the protein CASSWERGAFLYNEQFF.

V is TRBV5-1 and J is TRBJ1-1; D gene ambiguous. The V and J ends lost 0 bases and 6 bases respectively, with 9 bases between them. Germline V gives CDR1 SGHRS, CDR2 YFSETQ. The CDR3 is 13 residues long. In DNA, the CDR3 is TGCGCCAGCAGCTTGGAGGCGGGCTCTGAAGCTTTCTTT. It yields the protein CASSLEAGSEAFF.

This clonotype has just one count. The CDR3 does not close with the conserved phenylalanine or tryptophan, likely indicating a read error. It is unclear where the CDR3 begins or ends on the DNA, so no DNA is shown, and the CDR3 is as TCRdb lists it. The gene calls are TRBV9 and TRBJ2-1; no DNA check was done on the table's D call, TRBD2. Germline V gene lookup returns CDR1 SGDLS and CDR2 YYNGEE. The CDR3 sequence runs 16 residues, both termini included. Here the CDR3 reads CASSFSGGGPTMSSSS.

CDR3 residues: CASSLTGGAGDTQYF. The CDR3 DNA reads as TGTGCCAGCAGCTTAACGGGGGGGGCCGGAGATACGCAGTATTTT. The chain couples TRBV7-9 to TRBJ2-3; TRBD2 matches at 8 bases. Looked up from germline, CDR1 is SEHNR and CDR2 is FQNEAQ (reference sequence). The CDR3 extends over 15 amino acids. V was clipped by 2 bases and J by 5 bases; unmatched bases: 6.

V gene TRBV15 combines with J gene TRBJ1-2; D is possibly TRBD1 (5 bases). Germline loops: CDR1 LNHNV, CDR2 YYDKDF (reference sequence). The CDR3 runs to 15 residues. V lost 4 bases to trimming and J lost 4 bases, with 16 bases between them. Here the CDR3 reads CATSKGKKRSYGYTF. The CDR3 DNA reads as TGTGCCACCAGCAAGGGGAAAAAACGATCCTATGGCTACACCTTC. Using reference TRBV15 and TRBJ1-2 for the parts outside the CDR3, the full variable domain is DAMVIQNPRYQVTQFGKPVTLSCSQTLNHNVMYWYQQKSSQAPKLLFHYYDKDFNNEADTPDNFQSRRPNTSFCFLDIRSPGLGDTAMYLCATSKGKKRSYGYTFGSGTRLTVV.

This clonotype was counted many times. The chain is built from TRBV20-1 and TRBJ2-7; weak D call: TRBD2 (6 bases). The V end was cut by 1 base, the J end by 7 bases, with 11 bases between. Germline CDR1 and CDR2: DFQATT and SNEGSKA (reference sequence). The CDR3 is 12 residues long. CDR3 coding DNA: TGCAGTGCTAGAGGCGGGGTTTGGGAGCAGTACTTC. This encodes CSARGGVWEQYF.

This clonotype was observed at least ten times. The chain links TRBV5-5 to TRBJ1-5; D not certain. The CDR3 spans 15 residues. Germline CDR1 reads SGHKS; CDR2 reads YYEKEE (reference sequence). The V end was cut by 0 bases, the J end by 2 bases, with 9 bases between. The CDR3 sequence is CASSLGLQGNQPQHF. The CDR3 nucleotides read TGTGCCAGCAGCTTGGGCCTCCAGGGCAATCAGCCCCAGCATTTT.

This clonotype was counted many times. V is TRBV7-3 and J is TRBJ2-5, with D hard to call. The CDR3 covers 15 residues. Deletions cut 1 base from V and 5 bases from J, with 14 bases between. Germline CDR1 SGHTA, CDR2 FQGTGA. The CDR3 DNA is TGTGCCAGCAGCTTAAACCCCCATAACGGGGAGACCCAGTACTTC. It translates to CASSLNPHNGETQYF.

Regarding this clonotype: It may be a read error: a sequence one base away is much more abundant. This chain uses TRBV2 with TRBJ2-4, with D perhaps given as TRBD1 or TRBD2 (7 bases each). The CDR3 is made up of 12 amino acids. Germline CDR1 SNHLY, CDR2 FYNNEI. The CDR3 sequence is CASNRGGNTQYF. The DNA of the CDR3 is TGTGCCAGCAACAGGGGAGGGAACACTCAGTACTTC.